This T cell receptor (beta chain) was identified in a study of memory CD4+ T cells and cytomegalovirus serostatus. At the level of the study: Of the healthy Belgian adults, 8 to 10 were CMV seropositive and approximately 24 seronegative. General study results and limits: Of 150 to 200 reported CMV TCRbeta sequences, 60 to 85 were found in memory CD4+ repertoires.

Original processing methods: Out-of-frame sequences were removed, leaving 2 million to 2.5 million distinct TCRbeta sequences. The assay was immunoSEQ multiplex PCR, and TCRdb's table has in-frame clones only and misses some. V and J calls and clone size are copied from that table; D and trimming were computed from the DNA. The table lists approximately 61,000 clones, around 82% of them singletons. The V end lost 6 bases, the J end lost 7 bases, and 21 bases lay between the germline ends. This CDR3 comprises 15 residues. Germline CDR1 is MDHEN and CDR2 is SYDVKM. Single viable CD3+CD4+CD8-CD45RO+ cells were sorted as the memory CD4+ T cells. Only a few counts were recorded for this clone. No antigen is known for it.

The chain carries TRBV28 and TRBJ1-2; a possible D gene is TRBD1 (5 bases). Sample: memory CD4+ T cells from blood. The TCR originated in an adult in good health and CMV-seronegative. Some clones in this sample may be carry-over from other donors' samples. The CDR3 nucleotides are TGTGCCAGCAGCTTGACTACCGGGACGGGAAGTGGCTACACCTTC. It encodes CASSLTTGTGSGYTF.